The sample holds a few counts of the clone carrying this T cell receptor (beta chain). The entry originates in a study of blood T cells in healthy people across ages. Each sample gave at least 6 million isolated PBMCs. Through a sample-barcoded 5' primer and a J-beta primer mix, a second PCR was run for roughly 7 to 11 cycles. From the 5' RACE reads, TCRdb called clonotypes with MiXCR, one entry per CDR3 protein. In the table there are some 760,000 distinct CDR3 sequences, 25% of which are singletons. These records were also assigned to another study, of T cells of mothers and their children.

This TCR came from a boy between 10 and 17 years old in good health. Sequences were obtained from blood.

The CDR3 DNA follows: TGTGCCAGCAGCTGGCGGGCAACTAATGAAAAACTGTTTTTT. This gives the protein CASSWRATNEKLFF. V gene TRBV9 combines with J gene TRBJ1-4; D is unresolved. Germline V gene data show CDR1 as SGDLS and CDR2 as YYNGEE. Trimming pared 4 bases from V and 0 bases from J, leaving 7 bases between. The CDR3 consists of 14 residues.